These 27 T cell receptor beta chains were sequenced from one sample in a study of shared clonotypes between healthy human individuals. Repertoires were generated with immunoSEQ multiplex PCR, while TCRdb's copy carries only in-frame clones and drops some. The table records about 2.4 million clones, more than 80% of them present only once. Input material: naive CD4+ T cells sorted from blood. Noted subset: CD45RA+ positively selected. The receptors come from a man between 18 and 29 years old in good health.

Written as DNA, the CDR3 is TGTGCCAGCAGTGTAGGGAGAAGGAACATTCAGTACTTC. It specifies CASSVGRRNIQYF. The J gene is TRBJ2-4, the V gene TRBV6-1; D is possibly TRBD2 (5 bases). The V end lost 4 bases, the J end lost 7 bases, and 11 bases lay between the germline ends. This CDR3 contains 13 residues. The V gene's germline CDR1 is MNHNS and CDR2 SASEGT.

Here the CDR3 DNA reads TGTGCCAGCAGCTCCAAGAATTGGGTTAGCGGGAGCTACAATGAGCAGTTCTTC. Translation gives CASSSKNWVSGSYNEQFF. This chain connects TRBV11-2 to TRBJ2-1; 9 nucleotides match TRBD2. The CDR3 length is 18 residues. The trim removed 4 bases at V and 3 bases at J, leaving 13 bases unmatched. Germline-derived CDR1 and CDR2 are SGHAT and FQNNGV.

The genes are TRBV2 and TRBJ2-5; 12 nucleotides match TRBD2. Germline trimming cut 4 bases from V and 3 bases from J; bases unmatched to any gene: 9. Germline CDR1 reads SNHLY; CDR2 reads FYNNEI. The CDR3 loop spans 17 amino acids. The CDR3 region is CASSASGLAGTKETQYF. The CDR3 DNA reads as TGTGCCAGCAGTGCCTCCGGACTAGCGGGGACAAAAGAGACCCAGTACTTC.

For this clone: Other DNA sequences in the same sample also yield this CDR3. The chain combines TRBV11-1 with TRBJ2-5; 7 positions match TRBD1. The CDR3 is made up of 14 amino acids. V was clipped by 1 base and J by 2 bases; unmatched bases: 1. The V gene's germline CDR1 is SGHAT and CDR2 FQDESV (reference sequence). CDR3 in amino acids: CASSLGRGQETQYF. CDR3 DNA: TGTGCCAGCAGCTTAGGCAGGGGGCAAGAGACCCAGTACTTC.

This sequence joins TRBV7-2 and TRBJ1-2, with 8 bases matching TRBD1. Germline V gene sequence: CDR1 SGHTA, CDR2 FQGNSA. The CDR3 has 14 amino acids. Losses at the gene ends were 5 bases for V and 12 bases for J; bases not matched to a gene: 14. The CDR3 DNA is TGTGCCAGCAGCCCCCGGACAGGGTGGAATGGGAACACCTTC. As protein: CASSPRTGWNGNTF.

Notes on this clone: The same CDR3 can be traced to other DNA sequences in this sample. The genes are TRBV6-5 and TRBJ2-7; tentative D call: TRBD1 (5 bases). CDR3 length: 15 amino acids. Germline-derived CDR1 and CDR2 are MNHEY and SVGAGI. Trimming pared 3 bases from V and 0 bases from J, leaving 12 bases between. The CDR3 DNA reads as TGTGCCAGCAGTTATGGGGCAGGGCCCTCCTACGAGCAGTACTTC. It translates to CASSYGAGPSYEQYF.

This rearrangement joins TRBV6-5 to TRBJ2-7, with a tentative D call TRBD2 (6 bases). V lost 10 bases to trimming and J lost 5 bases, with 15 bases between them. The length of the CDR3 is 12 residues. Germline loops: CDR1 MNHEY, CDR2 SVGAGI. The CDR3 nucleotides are TGTGCCACCCGCAGGGAGGTCGACGAGCAGTACTTC. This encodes CATRREVDEQYF.

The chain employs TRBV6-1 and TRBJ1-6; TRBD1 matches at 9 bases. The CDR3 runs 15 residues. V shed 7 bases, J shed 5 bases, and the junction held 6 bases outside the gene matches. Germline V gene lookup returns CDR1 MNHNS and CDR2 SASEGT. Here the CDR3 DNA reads TGTGCCAGCAACCAACAGGGGGCCGATAATTCACCCCTCCACTTT. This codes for CASNQQGADNSPLHF.

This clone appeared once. CDR3 protein: CAWSVGQGLETQYF. CDR3 bases: TGTGCCTGGAGTGTAGGACAGGGGTTGGAGACCCAGTACTTC. The rearrangement links TRBV30 to TRBJ2-5, with 9 bases aligning to TRBD1. Trimming at V came to 0 bases and at J to 5 bases, leaving 4 bases not matched to a gene. This CDR3 region has 14 residues. Germline V gene sequence: CDR1 GTSNPN, CDR2 SVGIG (reference sequence).

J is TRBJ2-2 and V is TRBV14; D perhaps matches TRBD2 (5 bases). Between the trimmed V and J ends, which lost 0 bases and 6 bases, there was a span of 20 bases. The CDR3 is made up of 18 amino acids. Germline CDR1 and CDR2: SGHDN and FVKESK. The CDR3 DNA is TGTGCCAGCAGCCAAGATCTACGACCAAACACGAGGGCCGGGGAGCTGTTTTTT. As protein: CASSQDLRPNTRAGELFF.

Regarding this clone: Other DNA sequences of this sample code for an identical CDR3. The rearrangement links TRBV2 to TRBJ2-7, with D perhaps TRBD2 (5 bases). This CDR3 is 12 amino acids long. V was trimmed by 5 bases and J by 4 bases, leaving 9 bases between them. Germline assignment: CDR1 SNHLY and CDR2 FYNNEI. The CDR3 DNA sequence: TGTGCCAGCAGTCTGGACTTTTACGAGCAGTACTTC. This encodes CASSLDFYEQYF.

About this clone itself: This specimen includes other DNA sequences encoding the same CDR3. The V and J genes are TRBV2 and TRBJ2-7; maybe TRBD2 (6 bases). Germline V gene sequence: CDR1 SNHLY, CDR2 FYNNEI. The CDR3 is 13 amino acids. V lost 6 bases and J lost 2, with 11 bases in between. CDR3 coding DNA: TGTGCCAGCAGCTGGGACTCCACCTACGAGCAGTACTTC. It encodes CASSWDSTYEQYF.

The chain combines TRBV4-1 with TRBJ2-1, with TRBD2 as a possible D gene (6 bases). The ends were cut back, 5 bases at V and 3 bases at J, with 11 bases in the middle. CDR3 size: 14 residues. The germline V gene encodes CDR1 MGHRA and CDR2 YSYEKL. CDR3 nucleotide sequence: TGCGCCAGCAGCAAACTAGCTGACTACAATGAGCAGTTCTTC. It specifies CASSKLADYNEQFF.

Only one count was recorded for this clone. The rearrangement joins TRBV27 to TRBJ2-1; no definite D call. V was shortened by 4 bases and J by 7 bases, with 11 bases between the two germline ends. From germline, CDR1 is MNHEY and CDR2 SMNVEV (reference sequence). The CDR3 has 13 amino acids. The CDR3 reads CASSSQVGNEQFF. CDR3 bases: TGTGCCAGCAGTTCCCAGGTGGGGAATGAGCAGTTCTTC.

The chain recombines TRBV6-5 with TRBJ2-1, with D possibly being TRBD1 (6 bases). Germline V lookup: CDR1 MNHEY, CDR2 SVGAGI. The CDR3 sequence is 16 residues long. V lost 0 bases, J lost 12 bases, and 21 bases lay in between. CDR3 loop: CASSYSRDTLIKGQFF. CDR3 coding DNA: TGTGCCAGCAGTTACTCCCGGGACACGCTTATAAAGGGGCAGTTCTTC.

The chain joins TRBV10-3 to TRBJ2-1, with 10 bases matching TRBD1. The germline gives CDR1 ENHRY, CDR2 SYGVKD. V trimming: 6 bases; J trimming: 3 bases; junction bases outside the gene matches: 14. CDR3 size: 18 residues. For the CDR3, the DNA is TGTGCCATCAGGGGACAGGGGACAAGGCACGAGGACTACAATGAGCAGTTCTTC. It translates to CAIRGQGTRHEDYNEQFF.

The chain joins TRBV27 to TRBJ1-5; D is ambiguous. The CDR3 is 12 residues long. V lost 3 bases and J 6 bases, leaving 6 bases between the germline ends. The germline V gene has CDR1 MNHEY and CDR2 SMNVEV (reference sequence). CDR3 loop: CASSLVAQPQHF. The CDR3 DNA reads TGTGCCAGCAGTTTGGTTGCTCAGCCCCAGCATTTT.

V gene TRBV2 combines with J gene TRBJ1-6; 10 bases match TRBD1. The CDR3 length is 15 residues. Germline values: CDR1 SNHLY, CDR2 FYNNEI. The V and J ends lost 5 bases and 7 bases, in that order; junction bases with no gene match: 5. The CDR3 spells CASSTSGQGNSPLHF. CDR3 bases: TGTGCCAGCAGTACCTCGGGACAGGGGAATTCACCCCTCCACTTT.

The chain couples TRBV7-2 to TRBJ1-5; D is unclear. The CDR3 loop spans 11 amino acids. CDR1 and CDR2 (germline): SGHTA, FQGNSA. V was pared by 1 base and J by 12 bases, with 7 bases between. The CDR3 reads CASSLERVQHF. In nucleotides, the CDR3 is TGTGCCAGCAGCTTAGAGAGGGTCCAGCATTTT.

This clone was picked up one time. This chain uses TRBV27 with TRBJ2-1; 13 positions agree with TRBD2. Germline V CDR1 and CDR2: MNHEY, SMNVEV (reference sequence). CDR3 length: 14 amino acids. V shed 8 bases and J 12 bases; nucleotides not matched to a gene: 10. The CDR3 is CASFGLAGERGQFF. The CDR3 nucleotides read TGTGCCAGCTTCGGACTAGCGGGGGAGCGCGGGCAGTTCTTC.

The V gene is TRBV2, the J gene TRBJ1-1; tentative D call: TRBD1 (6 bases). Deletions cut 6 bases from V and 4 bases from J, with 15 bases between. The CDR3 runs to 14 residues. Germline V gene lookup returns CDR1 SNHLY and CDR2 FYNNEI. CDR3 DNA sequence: TGTGCCAGCAGGAAGGACAGCGAATTCACTGAAGCTTTCTTT. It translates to CASRKDSEFTEAFF.

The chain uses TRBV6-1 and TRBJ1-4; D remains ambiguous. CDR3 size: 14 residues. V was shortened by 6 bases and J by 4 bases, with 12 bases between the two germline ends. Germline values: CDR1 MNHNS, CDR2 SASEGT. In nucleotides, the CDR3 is TGTGCCAGCAGCCAAATGACTGTTAATGAAAAACTGTTTTTT. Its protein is CASSQMTVNEKLFF.

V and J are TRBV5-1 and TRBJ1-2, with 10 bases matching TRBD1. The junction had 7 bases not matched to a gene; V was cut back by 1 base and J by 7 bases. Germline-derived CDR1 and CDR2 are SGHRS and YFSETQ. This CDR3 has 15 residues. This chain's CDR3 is CASSLLGQGEGGYTF. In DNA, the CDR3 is TGCGCCAGCAGCTTGCTAGGACAGGGGGAAGGTGGCTACACCTTC.

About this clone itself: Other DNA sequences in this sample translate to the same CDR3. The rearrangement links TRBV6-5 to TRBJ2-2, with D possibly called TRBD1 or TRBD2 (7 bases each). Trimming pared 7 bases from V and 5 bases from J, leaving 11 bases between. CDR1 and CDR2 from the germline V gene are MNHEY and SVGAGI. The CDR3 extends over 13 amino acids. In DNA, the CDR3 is TGTGCCAGCACCAGGGGGGGGACCGGGGAGCTGTTTTTT. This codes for CASTRGGTGELFF.

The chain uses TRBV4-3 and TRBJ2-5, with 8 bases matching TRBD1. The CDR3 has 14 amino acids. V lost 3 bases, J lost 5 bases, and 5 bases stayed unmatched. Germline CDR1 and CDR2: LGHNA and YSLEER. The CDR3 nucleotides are TGCGCCAGCAGCCAGGACAGGGAGTGGGAGACCCAGTACTTC. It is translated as CASSQDREWETQYF.

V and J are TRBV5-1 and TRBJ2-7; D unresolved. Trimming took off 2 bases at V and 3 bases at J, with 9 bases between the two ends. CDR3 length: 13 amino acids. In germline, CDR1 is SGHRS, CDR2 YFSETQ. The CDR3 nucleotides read TGCGCCAGCAGCTTTACTCCTGACTACGAGCAGTACTTC. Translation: CASSFTPDYEQYF.

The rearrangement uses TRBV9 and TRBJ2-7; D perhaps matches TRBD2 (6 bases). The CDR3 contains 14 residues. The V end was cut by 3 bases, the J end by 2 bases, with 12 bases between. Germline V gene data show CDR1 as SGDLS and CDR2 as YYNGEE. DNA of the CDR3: TGTGCCAGCAGCGGGGTGGCGGGACCCTACGAGCAGTACTTC. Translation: CASSGVAGPYEQYF.